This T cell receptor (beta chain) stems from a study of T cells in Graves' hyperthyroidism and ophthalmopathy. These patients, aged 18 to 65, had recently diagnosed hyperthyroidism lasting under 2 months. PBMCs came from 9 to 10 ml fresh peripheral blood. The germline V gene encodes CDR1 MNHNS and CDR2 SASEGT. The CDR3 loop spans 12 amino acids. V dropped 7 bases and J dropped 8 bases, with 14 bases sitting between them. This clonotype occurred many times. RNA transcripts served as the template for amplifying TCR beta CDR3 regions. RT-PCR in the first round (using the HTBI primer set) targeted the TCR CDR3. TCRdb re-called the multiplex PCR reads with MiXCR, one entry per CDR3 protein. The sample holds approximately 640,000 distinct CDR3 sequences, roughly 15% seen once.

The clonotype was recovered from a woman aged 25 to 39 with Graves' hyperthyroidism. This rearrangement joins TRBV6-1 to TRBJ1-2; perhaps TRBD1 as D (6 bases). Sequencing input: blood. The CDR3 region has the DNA TGTGCCAGCACAACAGGGTTTCGAGGCTACACCTTC. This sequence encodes CASTTGFRGYTF.